The 25 T cell receptor beta chains below all came from one sample that was sequenced in a study of blood T cell repertoires in COVID-19. The data were produced by immunoSEQ multiplex PCR, yet TCRdb's version contains in-frame clones alone and is incomplete. Among 390,000 or so clones listed, about four fifths were seen once. Specimen: PBMCs or T cells enriched from blood (not recorded which). The source of these receptors is a woman aged 50 to 60 who had recovered from COVID-19.

The chain joins TRBV21-1 to TRBJ1-5; TRBD1, as called in the table, went unchecked against the DNA. TRBV21-1 is described as a pseudogene. This CDR3 is 15 amino acids long. CDR3 DNA: TGTGCCATCGTAAAATGTACAGGGGGCGGCCAGCCCCAGCATTTT. Translation gives CAIVKCTGGGQPQHF.

The chain combines TRBV4-2 with TRBJ1-3, with TRBD1 identical over 9 bases. With V trimmed by 1 base and J by 4 bases, 5 bases remained unmatched. Germline V gene sequence: CDR1 LGHNA, CDR2 YNFKEQ. This CDR3 is built from 16 residues. DNA of the CDR3: TGTGCCAGCAGCCAAGGACCGACAGGGGGAGGAAACACCATATATTTT. It specifies CASSQGPTGGGNTIYF.

CDR3 sequence: CASSPGSGGYNEQFF. DNA for the CDR3: TGTGCCAGCTCTCCGGGGAGCGGGGGTTACAATGAGCAGTTCTTC. The chain carries TRBV9 and TRBJ2-1; 8 nucleotides agree with TRBD2. In germline, CDR1 is SGDLS, CDR2 YYNGEE. The CDR3 covers 15 residues. The J segment lost 4 bases and the V segment lost 7 bases, leaving 10 bases of the junction unmatched.

J is TRBJ2-7 and V is TRBV28; D is possibly TRBD2 (6 bases). CDR1 is MDHEN and CDR2 is SYDVKM in the germline V gene. V lost 6 bases, J lost 6 bases, and 12 bases lay in between. The CDR3 covers 12 residues. CDR3 bases: TGTGCCAGCAGCGTGGAGGGTACCGAGCAGTACTTC. It translates to CASSVEGTEQYF. Together with reference TRBV28 and TRBJ2-7, the CDR3 gives the full variable domain: DVKVTQSSRYLVKRTGEKVFLECVQDMDHENMFWYRQDPGLGLRLIYFSYDVKMKEKGDIPEGYSVSREKKERFSLILESASTNQTSMYLCASSVEGTEQYFGPGTRLTVT.

The chain employs TRBV3-1 (or the pseudogene TRBV3-2) and TRBJ1-1, with a weak D call TRBD1 (5 bases). The germline V and J ends were trimmed by 2 bases and 6 bases, with 13 bases remaining between them. There are 14 residues in the CDR3. Germline V gene sequence: CDR1 LGHDT, CDR2 YNNKEL (reference sequence). CDR3 residues: CASSQQGGGPEAFF. CDR3 bases: TGTGCCAGCAGCCAACAGGGAGGTGGACCTGAAGCTTTCTTT.

This chain connects TRBV19 to TRBJ2-1, with a tentative D call TRBD2 (5 bases). Trimming stripped 4 bases from V and 6 bases from J, with 16 bases between. Germline V gene sequence: CDR1 LNHDA, CDR2 SQIVND (reference sequence). The CDR3 is 15 residues long. CDR3 DNA: TGTGCCAGTAGTAATCGGGGTAGATCTTCCAATGAGCAGTTCTTC. Its protein is CASSNRGRSSNEQFF.

The sample holds a few counts of this clone. V usage is TRBV3-1 (or the pseudogene TRBV3-2) and J usage is TRBJ2-2; the D gene is possibly TRBD2 (6 bases). V was cut by 1 base and J by 2 bases, with 11 bases left in between. Germline V gene data show CDR1 as LGHDT and CDR2 as YNNKEL (reference sequence). CDR3 length: 16 residues. CDR3 in amino acids: CASSQGGTPNTGELFF. DNA for the CDR3: TGTGCCAGCAGCCAAGGGGGGACTCCTAACACCGGGGAGCTGTTTTTT.

This rearrangement joins TRBV27 to TRBJ2-2; D possibly corresponds to TRBD2 (5 bases). Germline V gene data show CDR1 as MNHEY and CDR2 as SMNVEV (reference sequence). The CDR3 covers 14 residues. V shed 3 bases and J shed 1 base, with 6 bases lying between them. The CDR3 coding sequence is TGTGCCAGCAGTTTTGGGAGGAACACCGGGGAGCTGTTTTTT. As protein: CASSFGRNTGELFF.

The rearrangement links TRBV19 to TRBJ1-1; possibly TRBD1 for D (6 bases). Germline V gene data show CDR1 as LNHDA and CDR2 as SQIVND (reference sequence). The CDR3 sequence is 16 residues long. V gave up 1 base and J gave up 6 bases, with 18 bases separating them. DNA of the CDR3: TGTGCCAGTAGTATAGTAGGGGGGGACTTCTCACCTGAAGCTTTCTTT. Translation: CASSIVGGDFSPEAFF. Full variable domain (remainder filled in from reference TRBV19 and TRBJ1-1): DGGITQSPKYLFRKEGQNVTLSCEQNLNHDAMYWYRQDPGQGLRLIYYSQIVNDFQKGDIAEGYSVSREKKESFPLTVTSAQKNPTAFYLCASSIVGGDFSPEAFFGQGTRLTVV.

The chain employs TRBV11-2 and TRBJ1-1; 10 bases are a match to TRBD1. With 4 bases clipped from V and 5 bases from J, the junction kept 7 bases outside the gene matches. The CDR3 extends over 15 amino acids. Germline CDR1 SGHAT, CDR2 FQNNGV. Written as DNA, the CDR3 is TGTGCCAGCAGCTACCGGGACAGGGGTTGGACTGAAGCTTTCTTT. It translates to CASSYRDRGWTEAFF. Variable domain in full (rest from reference TRBV11-2 and TRBJ1-1): EAGVAQSPRYKIIEKRQSVAFWCNPISGHATLYWYQQILGQGPKLLIQFQNNGVVDDSQLPKDRFSAERLKGVDSTLKIQPAKLEDSAVYLCASSYRDRGWTEAFFGQGTRLTVV.

J is TRBJ1-5 and V is TRBV4-3; D uncertain. Trimming stripped 0 bases from V and 10 bases from J, with 13 bases between. This CDR3 has 14 residues. CDR1 is LGHNA, CDR2 YSLEER, per germline. The CDR3: CASSQELAEGPQHF. CDR3 nucleotide sequence: TGCGCCAGCAGCCAAGAACTAGCGGAGGGACCCCAGCATTTT.

The chain is built from TRBV5-6 and TRBJ1-6; tentatively, D is TRBD1 (6 bases). The CDR3 spans 12 residues. Trimming took 4 bases from V and 9 from J, leaving 8 bases between them. CDR1 is SGHDT, CDR2 YYEEEE, per germline. The CDR3 sequence: CASSRGASPLHF. DNA of the CDR3: TGTGCCAGCAGCCGGGGGGCTTCACCCCTCCACTTT.

The chain uses TRBV5-6 and TRBJ1-6; D is unresolved. Germline CDR1 SGHDT, CDR2 YYEEEE. V shed 0 bases and J shed 5 bases, with 9 bases lying between them. This CDR3 comprises 15 residues. The CDR3 region is CASSLATVNNSPLHF. DNA of the CDR3: TGTGCCAGCAGCTTGGCAACAGTGAATAATTCACCCCTCCACTTT.

The chain joins TRBV19 to TRBJ2-3; D perhaps matches TRBD2 (5 bases). Trimming left V 6 bases short and J 4 bases short, with 17 bases between. CDR3 length: 15 amino acids. Germline values: CDR1 LNHDA, CDR2 SQIVND (reference sequence). Here the CDR3 reads CASRTRASSADTQYF. The CDR3 DNA sequence: TGTGCCAGTAGGACTCGTGCTAGCTCCGCAGATACGCAGTATTTT. Using reference TRBV19 and TRBJ2-3 for the parts outside the CDR3, the full variable domain is DGGITQSPKYLFRKEGQNVTLSCEQNLNHDAMYWYRQDPGQGLRLIYYSQIVNDFQKGDIAEGYSVSREKKESFPLTVTSAQKNPTAFYLCASRTRASSADTQYFGPGTRLTVL.

The chain is built from TRBV9 and TRBJ1-4; 10 bases line up with TRBD1. Germline CDR1 is SGDLS and CDR2 is YYNGEE. The V and J ends lost 4 bases and 7 bases, in that order; junction bases with no gene match: 7. This CDR3 spans 15 amino acids. The CDR3 region has the DNA TGTGCCAGCAGCCCTGGGACAGGGGTAGCTGAAAAACTGTTTTTT. This encodes CASSPGTGVAEKLFF.

CDR3 in amino acids: CASSKTDRGKGYTF. CDR3 DNA: TGTGCCAGCAGCAAAACCGACAGGGGGAAAGGCTACACCTTC. The chain links TRBV5-8 to TRBJ1-2, with TRBD1 matching 9 bases. The germline V gene encodes CDR1 SGHTS and CDR2 YDEGEE. J gave up 8 bases and V 4 bases, and 9 bases lay outside the gene matches. The CDR3 spans 14 residues.

CDR3 nucleotide sequence: TGCAGCGTTGCGAGGGGGACAGGGCAAATGACCCAGTACTTC. It translates to CSVARGTGQMTQYF. This chain links TRBV29-1 with TRBJ2-5; 9 nucleotides line up with TRBD1. The CDR3 is made up of 14 amino acids. J lost 7 bases, V lost 4 bases, and 10 bases had no gene match. In germline, CDR1 is SQVTM, CDR2 ANQGSEA.

This clone was recorded a few times. The chain combines TRBV7-2 with TRBJ1-3, with a weak D call TRBD1 (5 bases). Per germline, CDR1 SGHTA and CDR2 FQGNSA. This CDR3 is 17 amino acids long. The ends were cut back, 1 base at V and 4 bases at J, with 17 bases in the middle. The CDR3 nucleotides are TGTGCCAGCAGCTTAGGGGGCGCGAATCAACTCGGAAACACCATATATTTT. Protein sequence: CASSLGGANQLGNTIYF.

The gene calls are TRBV9 and TRBJ1-2; a weak D match, TRBD1 (5 bases). V was shortened by 0 bases and J by 4 bases, with 10 bases between the two germline ends. This CDR3 is 14 amino acids long. Germline V gene data show CDR1 as SGDLS and CDR2 as YYNGEE. CDR3 region: CASSVAGVSYGYTF. In DNA, the CDR3 is TGTGCCAGCAGCGTAGCGGGGGTTAGCTATGGCTACACCTTC.

The rearrangement uses TRBV4-1 and TRBJ2-2; TRBD1 matches 7 bases. Looked up from germline, CDR1 is MGHRA and CDR2 is YSYEKL. V gave up 0 bases and J gave up 5 bases; unmatched junction bases: 6. The CDR3 length is 16 residues. The CDR3 sequence is CASSQDWDSKTGELFF. In DNA, the CDR3 is TGCGCCAGCAGCCAAGATTGGGACAGTAAAACCGGGGAGCTGTTTTTT.

V gene TRBV5-1 combines with J gene TRBJ2-7; TRBD1 might be the D (5 bases). The V gene lost 6 bases and the J gene lost 3 bases, with 16 bases spanning the gap. There are 14 residues in the CDR3. CDR1 and CDR2 (germline): SGHRS, YFSETQ. CDR3 amino acids: CASNHGQGNYEQYF. For the CDR3, the DNA is TGCGCCAGCAATCATGGGCAGGGTAACTACGAGCAGTACTTC.

The V gene is TRBV7-2, the J gene TRBJ1-1; possible D gene TRBD1, 6 bases. The V and J ends lost 2 bases and 10 bases respectively, with 17 bases between them. The CDR3 is 14 residues long. Germline V gene lookup returns CDR1 SGHTA and CDR2 FQGNSA. CDR3 protein: CASSLSSGGLRAFF. CDR3 bases: TGTGCCAGCAGCTTATCCTCGGGGGGCTTGAGAGCTTTCTTT. Drawing the rest from reference TRBV7-2 and TRBJ1-1, the complete variable domain is GAGVSQSPSNKVTEKGKDVELRCDPISGHTALYWYRQSLGQGLEFLIYFQGNSAPDKSGLPSDRFSAERTGGSVSTLTIQRTQQEDSAVYLCASSLSSGGLRAFFGQGTRLTVV.

The CDR3 DNA is TGCGCCAGCAGCCAAGGGACAGGGGGCGCCGAGCAGTACTTC. Amino acid sequence: CASSQGTGGAEQYF. V is TRBV4-1 and J is TRBJ2-7, with 11 bases matching TRBD1. This CDR3 has 14 residues. Germline CDR1 and CDR2: MGHRA and YSYEKL. Germline trimming cut 1 base from V and 6 bases from J; bases unmatched to any gene: 2.

The V gene is TRBV7-2, the J gene TRBJ1-6; the D is unclear. CDR3 length equals 13 residues. Germline loops: CDR1 SGHTA, CDR2 FQGNSA. The germline V and J ends were trimmed by 5 bases and 6 bases, with 8 bases remaining between them. The CDR3 DNA reads as TGTGCCAGCAGCGAGGGTTCTAATTCACCCCTCCACTTT. Encoded protein: CASSEGSNSPLHF.

This chain joins TRBV12-3 or TRBV12-4 and TRBJ2-7; D gene ambiguous. This CDR3 has 12 residues. Trimming left V 5 bases short and J 3 bases short, with 8 bases between. The CDR3: CASSALDYEQYF. DNA for the CDR3: TGTGCCAGCAGTGCTTTAGACTACGAGCAGTACTTC.